This T cell receptor (beta chain) was recovered during a study of Graves' ophthalmopathy and Graves' hyperthyroidism. V was shortened by 7 bases and J by 4 bases, with 10 bases between the two germline ends. Germline CDR1 SNHLY, CDR2 FYNNEI. The CDR3 runs 13 residues. This clonotype was detected a few times. The authors amplified TCR beta CDR3 regions from RNA transcripts. First-round RT-PCR used HTBI primers; second-round multiplex PCR followed. Using its own MiXCR run on the multiplex PCR reads, TCRdb lists one record per CDR3 protein. The sample has roughly 700,000 distinct CDR3 sequences; approximately 40% are singletons.

The chain recombines TRBV2 with TRBJ2-2; possible D gene TRBD2, 6 bases. Source material: peripheral blood. This TCR was recovered from an adult man with Graves' ophthalmopathy. The CDR3 nucleotides are TGTGCCAGCACGCCGCGGGGCACCGGGGAGCTGTTTTTT. Its protein is CASTPRGTGELFF.